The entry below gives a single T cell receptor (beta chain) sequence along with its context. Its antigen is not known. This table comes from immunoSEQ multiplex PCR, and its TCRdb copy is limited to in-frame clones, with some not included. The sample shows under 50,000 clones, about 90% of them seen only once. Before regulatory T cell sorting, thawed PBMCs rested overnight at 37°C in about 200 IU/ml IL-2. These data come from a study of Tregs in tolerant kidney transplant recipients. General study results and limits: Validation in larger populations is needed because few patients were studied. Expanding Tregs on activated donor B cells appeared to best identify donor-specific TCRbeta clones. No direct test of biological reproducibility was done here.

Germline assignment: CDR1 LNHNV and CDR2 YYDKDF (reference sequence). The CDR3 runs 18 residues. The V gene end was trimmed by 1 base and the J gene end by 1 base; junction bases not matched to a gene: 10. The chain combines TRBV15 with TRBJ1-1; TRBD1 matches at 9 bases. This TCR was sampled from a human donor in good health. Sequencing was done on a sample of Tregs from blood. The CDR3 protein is CATSRGTGGSAANTEAFF. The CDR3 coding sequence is TGTGCCACCAGCAGAGGTACAGGGGGCTCCGCGGCGAACACTGAAGCTTTCTTT.